This passage covers 8 T cell receptor beta chains from one sample sequenced in a study of CD8 T cells in Susac syndrome. Random hexamers were used to reverse transcribe 0.5 to 1 ug of RNA. TCRdb reanalysed the immunoSEQ multiplex PCR reads using MiXCR and keeps one entry per CDR3 protein. The table shows hundreds of thousands of distinct CDR3 sequences, with roughly 96% occurring only once. The sequenced sample consisted of CD4+ T cells from PBMCs. The receptors stem from a human donor with multiple sclerosis.

The chain recombines TRBV12-3 or TRBV12-4 with TRBJ2-3; D is undetermined. This CDR3 contains 13 residues. V shed 3 bases and J shed 4 bases, with 8 bases lying between them. The CDR3 coding sequence is TGTGCCAGCAGTTTTGGGCGTTCAGATACGCAGTATTTT. Protein product: CASSFGRSDTQYF.

The chain has TRBV15 and TRBJ2-5; D possibly matches TRBD1 or TRBD2 (5 bases each). Germline-derived CDR1 and CDR2 are LNHNV and YYDKDF (reference sequence). The CDR3 extends over 16 amino acids. The V end lost 1 base, the J end lost 3 bases, and 15 bases lay between the germline ends. The CDR3 bases are TGTGCCACCAGCAGAGCCATAGCCGGGACCGAAGAGACCCAGTACTTC. It yields the protein CATSRAIAGTEETQYF.

This chain uses TRBV9 with TRBJ2-1; no reliable D call. This CDR3 spans 14 amino acids. Germline lookup yields CDR1 SGDLS and CDR2 YYNGEE. Trimming removed 2 bases from V and 3 bases from J, with 9 bases in between. The CDR3 region has the DNA TGTGCCAGCAGCGTCGGTGGGGACTACAATGAGCAGTTCTTC. It specifies CASSVGGDYNEQFF.

The chain has TRBV2 and TRBJ1-1; possible D gene TRBD1, 5 bases. V lost 9 bases to trimming and J lost 1 base, with 9 bases between them. The CDR3 spans 12 residues. Germline V CDR1 and CDR2: SNHLY, FYNNEI. CDR3 residues: CARNTGNTEAFF. The CDR3 nucleotides are TGTGCCAGAAATACAGGGAACACTGAAGCTTTCTTT.

This rearrangement joins TRBV30 to TRBJ2-7; 9 nucleotides align to TRBD1. The germline CDR1 and CDR2 sequences are GTSNPN and SVGIG (reference sequence). The V and J ends lost 5 bases and 5 bases, in that order; junction bases with no gene match: 10. The CDR3 is made up of 14 amino acids. This chain's CDR3 is CAWGPGTGRHEQYF. The CDR3 DNA is TGTGCCTGGGGACCAGGGACAGGGAGGCACGAGCAGTACTTC.

The chain uses TRBV28 and TRBJ2-2; D gene uncertain. The CDR3 covers 15 residues. The germline gives CDR1 MDHEN, CDR2 SYDVKM. V shed 3 bases and J shed 0 bases, with 8 bases lying between them. CDR3 DNA: TGTGCCAGCAGTTTCAGTCGGGCGAACACCGGGGAGCTGTTTTTT. The encoded protein is CASSFSRANTGELFF.

This chain connects TRBV30 to TRBJ1-5, with D tentatively TRBD1 (6 bases). V lost 1 base to trimming and J lost 7 bases, with 14 bases between them. The CDR3 totals 14 residues. Germline V gene data show CDR1 as GTSNPN and CDR2 as SVGIG (reference sequence). The CDR3 bases are TGTGCCTGGAGTGACCGGGACATGGGGCAGCCCCAGCATTTT. Amino acids: CAWSDRDMGQPQHF.

The CDR3 is CASSVYRGLSNEQFF. CDR3 in DNA: TGTGCCAGCAGTGTCTACAGGGGGCTCAGCAATGAGCAGTTCTTC. V and J are TRBV25-1 and TRBJ2-1, with 9 bases fitting TRBD1. Trimming at V came to 4 bases and at J to 6 bases, leaving 7 bases not matched to a gene. CDR3 size: 15 residues. Germline lookup yields CDR1 MGHDK and CDR2 SYGVNS.